Included here is one T cell receptor (beta chain) sequence, with context. Its cognate antigen is unknown. PCR involved 60 Vbeta and 13 Jbeta primers. Sequenced by immunoSEQ multiplex PCR; TCRdb stores in-frame clones only, minus some. Of nearly 110,000 clones in the sample, about 70% were seen once. The sample belongs to a study of cytomegalovirus exposure and HLA in healthy donors. Study results and limitations: Beyond CMV serostatus, there was no information to go on about immune exposure.

V shed 5 bases and J 3 bases; nucleotides not matched to a gene: 6. Germline CDR1 SGHTA, CDR2 FQGTGA. The CDR3 has 14 amino acids. The specimen was PBMCs. The receptor was isolated from a woman in her forties or fifties in good health and CMV-seropositive. The chain carries TRBV7-3 and TRBJ1-1, with TRBD1 matching over 7 bases. The CDR3 loop is CASSRRTGDTEAFF. CDR3 DNA: TGTGCCAGCAGCCGACGGACAGGTGACACTGAAGCTTTCTTT.